These 12 T cell receptor beta chains originate from one sample sequenced in a study of T cell changes during pregnancy in multiple sclerosis (dated by TCRdb to between 2019 and 2020). To prepare the library, the immunoSEQ multiplex PCR assay was applied. In TCRdb, the immuneACCESS table is reduced to in-frame sequences with V and J assigned. These tables do not hold every clone; where another copy was compared, an unresolved V gene accounts for under half, and the others remain unexplained. In this sample the table shows around 130,000 clones, 90% to 96% of which occur a single time. Of the sample, about 0.42% falls within the top ten clones. The sample was peripheral blood, taken after pregnancy. The receptors come from a female donor with multiple sclerosis, enrolled in a pregnancy study.

The chain uses TRBV7-9 and TRBJ2-1; 7 nucleotides match TRBD2. Losses at the gene ends were 5 bases for V and 0 bases for J; bases not matched to a gene: 7. Germline assignment: CDR1 SEHNR and CDR2 FQNEAQ (reference sequence). This CDR3 has 16 amino acids. The CDR3 region has the DNA TGTGCCAGCAGCCAGGGAGGGACTAACTCCTACAATGAGCAGTTCTTC. It yields the protein CASSQGGTNSYNEQFF. Supplemented by reference TRBV7-9 and TRBJ2-1, the full variable domain reads DTGVSQNPRHKITKRGQNVTFRCDPISEHNRLYWYRQTLGQGPEFLTYFQNEAQLEKSRLLSDRFSAERPKGSFSTLEIQRTEQGDSAMYLCASSQGGTNSYNEQFFGPGTRLTVL.

V and J are TRBV6-6 and TRBJ1-3; 7 positions agree with TRBD1. The CDR3 sequence is 15 residues long. CDR1 and CDR2 (germline): MNHNY, SVGAGI (reference sequence). J was trimmed by 0 bases and V by 6 bases; bases with no gene match: 5. The CDR3 DNA is TGTGCCAGCAGGGGACAGCGTCTCTCTGGAAACACCATATATTTT. Protein sequence: CASRGQRLSGNTIYF.

The chain links TRBV6-1 to TRBJ1-2; D possibly corresponds to TRBD1 (6 bases). Trimming took off 6 bases at V and 2 bases at J, with 10 bases between the two ends. The CDR3 totals 13 residues. Germline values: CDR1 MNHNS, CDR2 SASEGT. In DNA form, the CDR3 reads TGTGCCAGCAGGGCACAGGGAAACTATGGCTACACCTTC. This encodes CASRAQGNYGYTF.

The chain links TRBV2 to TRBJ2-7, with a tentative D call TRBD2 (6 bases). The CDR3 totals 13 residues. The V and J ends lost 10 bases and 3 bases respectively, with 16 bases between them. Germline V gene lookup returns CDR1 SNHLY and CDR2 FYNNEI. The CDR3 reads CATMGTSIYEQYF. The CDR3 DNA is TGTGCCACTATGGGGACTTCCATCTACGAGCAGTACTTC.

This chain links TRBV2 with TRBJ1-4; 12 bases are shared with TRBD1. CDR3 size: 15 residues. Unmatched junction bases numbered 7, after V lost 4 bases and J lost 10 bases. Germline V gives CDR1 SNHLY, CDR2 FYNNEI. The DNA of the CDR3 is TGTGCCAGCAGTGCAGGGACAGGGGGCTACGGAAAACTGTTTTTT. This sequence encodes CASSAGTGGYGKLFF.

This clone has just one count. The junction differs from germline at one of its ends, possibly a read error. The V gene is TRBV7-6, the J gene TRBJ2-3; 12 bases align to TRBD2. This CDR3 is built from 16 residues. Looked up from germline, CDR1 is SGHVS and CDR2 is FNYEAQ. Here the CDR3 reads CASSLAGGSFTDTQYF. The CDR3 region has the DNA TGTGCCAGCAGCCTAGCGGGAGGGTCCTTTACAGATACGCAGTATTTT.

V gene TRBV5-1 combines with J gene TRBJ2-1; the match to TRBD1 covers 11 bases. CDR3 length: 16 residues. V shed 4 bases, J shed 4 bases, and the junction held 7 bases outside the gene matches. Germline V CDR1 and CDR2: SGHRS, YFSETQ. The DNA for the CDR3 is TGCGCCAGCAGCCTCCGGGGACAGGGGGTATACAATGAGCAGTTCTTC. Its translation: CASSLRGQGVYNEQFF.

This chain links TRBV6-5 with TRBJ2-7; TRBD2 agrees at 11 bases. The ends lost 2 bases at V and 4 bases at J; junction bases unmatched: 4. This CDR3 has 15 residues. In germline, CDR1 is MNHEY, CDR2 SVGAGI. As DNA, the CDR3 is TGTGCCAGCAGTTACACGGGACTAGCGGCTTACGAGCAGTACTTC. Translated: CASSYTGLAAYEQYF.

The chain uses TRBV11-3 and TRBJ2-1; 8 bases are a match to TRBD2. The CDR3 consists of 16 residues. J gave up 8 bases and V 5 bases, and 14 bases lay outside the gene matches. CDR1 and CDR2 from the germline V gene are SGHNT and YENEEA. CDR3 loop: CASSPPLSGGFDEQFF. The CDR3 DNA reads TGTGCCAGCAGCCCCCCCCTAAGCGGGGGTTTTGATGAGCAGTTCTTC.

The V call is TRBV27, the J call TRBJ2-1, with 7 bases aligning to TRBD2. V shed 7 bases and J 3 bases; nucleotides not matched to a gene: 12. CDR3 size: 16 residues. Germline-derived CDR1 and CDR2 are MNHEY and SMNVEV (reference sequence). The CDR3 spells CASTQWGGTGYNEQFF. The DNA of the CDR3 is TGTGCCAGCACCCAGTGGGGGGGGACGGGCTACAATGAGCAGTTCTTC.

This chain links TRBV27 with TRBJ2-1, with 10 bases lining up with TRBD2. Trimming at V came to 5 bases and at J to 6 bases, leaving 7 bases not matched to a gene. The CDR3 loop spans 15 amino acids. CDR1 and CDR2 (germline): MNHEY, SMNVEV (reference sequence). The CDR3 DNA reads TGTGCCAGCAGTCCCAGAGCGGGAGGGGTCAATGAGCAGTTCTTC. Its translation: CASSPRAGGVNEQFF.

The rearrangement joins TRBV9 to TRBJ2-3; the match to TRBD2 covers 7 bases. Losses at the gene ends were 2 bases for V and 4 bases for J; bases not matched to a gene: 7. The CDR3 is made up of 15 amino acids. CDR1 SGDLS and CDR2 YYNGEE come from the germline V gene. CDR3 region: CASSVMAGVADTQYF. The CDR3 nucleotides are TGTGCCAGCAGCGTCATGGCGGGAGTTGCAGATACGCAGTATTTT.